This TCR beta chain was profiled in a study of T cell repertoires in cytomegalovirus infection. The overall study: The authors used CMV epitopes that were HLA-C-restricted (recently identified) and HLA-B-restricted (well studied).

CDR3 length: 14 residues. Looked up from germline, CDR1 is LGHNA and CDR2 is YSLEER. V gave up 3 bases and J gave up 11 bases, with 16 bases separating them. Via MiXCR, TCRdb re-called the reads, giving one row per CDR3 protein. Of almost 90,000 distinct CDR3 sequences in the sample, less than 30% were seen once. Notes on this clonotype: The antigen is not known.

The source is a human donor in good health (CMV status not recorded). Some clones in this sample may be carry-over from other donors' samples. This specimen consisted of CD8+ T cells from cultured PBMCs, obtained from culture after CMV antigen stimulation. The genes are TRBV4-3 and TRBJ1-4, with D perhaps matching TRBD1 (6 bases). The CDR3 sequence: CASSQEPRGGKLFF. As DNA, the CDR3 is TGCGCCAGCAGCCAGGAACCGAGGGGGGGGAAACTGTTTTTT.